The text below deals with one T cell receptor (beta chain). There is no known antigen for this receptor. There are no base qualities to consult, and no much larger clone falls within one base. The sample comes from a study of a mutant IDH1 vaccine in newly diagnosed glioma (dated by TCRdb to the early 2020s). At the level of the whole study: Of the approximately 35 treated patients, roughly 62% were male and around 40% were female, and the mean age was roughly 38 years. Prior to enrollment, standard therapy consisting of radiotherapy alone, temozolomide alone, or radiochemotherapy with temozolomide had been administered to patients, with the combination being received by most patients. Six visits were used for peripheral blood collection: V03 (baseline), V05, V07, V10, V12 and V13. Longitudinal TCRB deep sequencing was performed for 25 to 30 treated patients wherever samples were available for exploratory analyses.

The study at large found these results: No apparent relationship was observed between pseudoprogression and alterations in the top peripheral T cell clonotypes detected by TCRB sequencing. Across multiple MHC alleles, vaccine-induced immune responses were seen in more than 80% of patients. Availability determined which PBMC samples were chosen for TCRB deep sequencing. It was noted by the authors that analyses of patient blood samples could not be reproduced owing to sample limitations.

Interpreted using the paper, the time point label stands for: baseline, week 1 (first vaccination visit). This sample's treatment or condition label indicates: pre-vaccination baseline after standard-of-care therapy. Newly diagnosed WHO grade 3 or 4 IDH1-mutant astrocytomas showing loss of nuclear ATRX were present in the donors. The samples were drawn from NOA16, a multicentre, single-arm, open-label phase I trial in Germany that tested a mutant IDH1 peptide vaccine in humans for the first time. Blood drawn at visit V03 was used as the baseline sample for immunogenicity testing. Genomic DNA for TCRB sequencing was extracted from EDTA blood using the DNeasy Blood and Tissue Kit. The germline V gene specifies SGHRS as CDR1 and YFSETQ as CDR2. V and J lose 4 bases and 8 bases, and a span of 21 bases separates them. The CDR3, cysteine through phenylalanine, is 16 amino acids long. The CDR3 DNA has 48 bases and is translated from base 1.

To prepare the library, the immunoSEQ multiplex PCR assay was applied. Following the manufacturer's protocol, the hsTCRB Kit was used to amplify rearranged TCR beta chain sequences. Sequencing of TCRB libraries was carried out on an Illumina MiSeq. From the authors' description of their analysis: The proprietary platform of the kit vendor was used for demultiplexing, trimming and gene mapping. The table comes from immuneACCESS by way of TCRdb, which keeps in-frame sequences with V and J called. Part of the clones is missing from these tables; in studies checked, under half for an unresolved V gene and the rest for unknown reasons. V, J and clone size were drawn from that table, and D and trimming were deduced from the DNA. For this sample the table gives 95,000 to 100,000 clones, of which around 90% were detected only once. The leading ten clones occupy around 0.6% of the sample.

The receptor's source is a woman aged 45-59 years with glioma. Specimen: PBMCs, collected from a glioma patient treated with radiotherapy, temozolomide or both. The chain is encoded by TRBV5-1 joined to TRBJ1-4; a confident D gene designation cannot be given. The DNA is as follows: TGCGCCAGCAGCCCGACGGGGAATGGGGTCCCCGAAAAACTGTTTTTT. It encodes CASSPTGNGVPEKLFF.